This passage covers 6 T cell receptor beta chains from one sample sequenced in a study of siplizumab effects on memory and regulatory T cells. Sequencing used immunoSEQ multiplex PCR; TCRdb keeps in-frame clones, though not all of them. The sample consists of under 85,000 clones, around 90% of them appearing once. The specimen was Tregs sorted from blood. The receptor set was obtained from a human donor in good health.

J is TRBJ2-1 and V is TRBV19, with D maybe TRBD2 (6 bases). There are 14 residues in the CDR3. Trimming shortened V by 1 base and J by 12 bases, and 16 bases separated the two germline ends. Germline V gives CDR1 LNHDA, CDR2 SQIVND (reference sequence). The DNA of the CDR3 is TGTGCCAGTAGTATAGGAGGGGAGGCAATAGTGCAGTTCTTC. Residues: CASSIGGEAIVQFF.

This sequence joins TRBV6-1 and TRBJ2-1; 12 bases align to TRBD2. CDR1 and CDR2 (germline): MNHNS, SASEGT. The CDR3 extends over 15 amino acids. V was pared by 5 bases and J by 6 bases, with 5 bases of the junction left unmatched. CDR3 amino acids: CASSLAGGPSNEQFF. CDR3 DNA: TGTGCCAGCAGTCTAGCGGGAGGGCCCTCCAATGAGCAGTTCTTC.

The chain carries TRBV6-6 and TRBJ2-1; the D gene is possibly TRBD2 (6 bases). V gave up 5 bases and J gave up 5 bases, with 16 bases separating them. The CDR3 contains 15 residues. From germline, CDR1 is MNHNY and CDR2 SVGAGI (reference sequence). The chain's CDR3 is CASSAGGGFHNEQFF. Here the CDR3 DNA reads TGTGCCAGCAGTGCCGGTGGGGGGTTCCACAATGAGCAGTTCTTC.

V usage is TRBV29-1 and J usage is TRBJ2-3; 13 bases agree with TRBD2. V lost 6 bases, J lost 1 base, and 13 bases stayed unmatched. The CDR3 is made up of 18 amino acids. Germline loops: CDR1 SQVTM, CDR2 ANQGSEA. As DNA, the CDR3 is TGCAGCGTAACCGGGACTAGCGGGATGGAGGGTGGCACAGATACGCAGTATTTT. The encoded protein is CSVTGTSGMEGGTDTQYF.

The chain recombines TRBV5-1 with TRBJ1-1, with TRBD1 identical over 12 bases. Germline V lookup: CDR1 SGHRS, CDR2 YFSETQ. The CDR3 extends over 16 amino acids. With V trimmed by 4 bases and J by 4 bases, 8 bases remained unmatched. The CDR3 reads CASSPGQGALITEAFF. CDR3 nucleotides: TGCGCCAGCAGCCCGGGACAGGGGGCTTTGATCACTGAAGCTTTCTTT.

The V and J genes are TRBV6-5 and TRBJ2-1, with 9 bases identical to TRBD2. This CDR3 is 15 amino acids long. J was trimmed by 9 bases and V by 2 bases; bases with no gene match: 8. Looked up from germline, CDR1 is MNHEY and CDR2 is SVGAGI. CDR3 DNA sequence: TGTGCCAGCAGTTACGGGCTAGCGGGAAGGGGTGAGCAGTTCTTC. Residues: CASSYGLAGRGEQFF.